A selection of T cell receptor beta chains follows, all from one sample in a study of identifying expanded T cells in peripheral blood. Assay used: immunoSEQ multiplex PCR; TCRdb lists only in-frame clones, some missing. The profile shows 95,000 to 100,000 clones, around nine tenths of them singletons. Specimen: blood. The receptors here all came from a person between 18 and 75 years old in good health. Both conserved end residues are part of each CDR3. The D gene is left open where the match is weak. Part of the rows lack a size; the others show once, few, many or a class for expanded clones.

cdr3_length,v_call,d_call,j_call,clone_size,cdr3_nt,cdr3_aa
13,TRBV29-1,-,TRBJ1-1,-,TGCAGCGTTGAAGAGGGAATGAACACTGAAGCTTTCTTT,CSVEEGMNTEAFF
14,TRBV19,-,TRBJ2-5,many,TGTGCCAGTGGCCCTCCGACAGATCAAGAGACCCAGTACTTC,CASGPPTDQETQYF
13,TRBV6-6,-,TRBJ2-7,-,TGTGCCAGCAAAACCCTCGGGGCCTACGAGCAGTACTTC,CASKTLGAYEQYF
14,TRBV6-6,-,TRBJ2-7,-,TGTGCCAGCAGCCGATCTCTGATCACCTACGAGCAGTACTTC,CASSRSLITYEQYF
19,TRBV18,TRBD2,TRBJ2-1,-,TGTGCCAGCTCATCCCGGACTAGCGGGGGGCATAGCTCCTACAATGAGCAGTTCTTC,CASSSRTSGGHSSYNEQFF
14,TRBV7-9,-,TRBJ1-4,once,TGTGCCAGCAGCGCGGACAGCGCACCAGAAAAACTGTTTTTT,CASSADSAPEKLFF
16,TRBV11-2,TRBD1,TRBJ1-3,-,TGTGCCAGCAGCCAATTGACAGGGATGAGCGGAAACACCATATATTTT,CASSQLTGMSGNTIYF
13,TRBV25-1,-,TRBJ2-7,once,TGTGCCAGCAGTGATCCTCAATTATCCGAGCAGTACTTC,CASSDPQLSEQYF
12,TRBV11-2,-,TRBJ1-2,-,TGTGCCAGCAGCTTAGACAGGCAAGGCTACACCTTC,CASSLDRQGYTF
14,TRBV18,-,TRBJ2-7,-,TGTGCCAGCTCACCTTCCTCAAGCTCCTACGAGCAGTACTTC,CASSPSSSSYEQYF
13,TRBV29-1,-,TRBJ2-7,once,TGCAGCGTTGAGGGGGGAGGACTTTACGAGCAGTACTTC,CSVEGGGLYEQYF
15,TRBV9,-,TRBJ2-7,-,TGTGCCAGCTCGGAAGGAGGGGGCGTCCCCTACGAGCAGTACTTC,CASSEGGGVPYEQYF
14,TRBV10-3,-,TRBJ2-7,-,TGTGCCATCAGGGACACAGGCTTCTCCTACGAGCAGTACTTC,CAIRDTGFSYEQYF
16,TRBV6-5,-,TRBJ1-1,-,TGTGCCAGCAGTTCCGACAGGACCGAGGGGAACACTGAAGCTTTCTTT,CASSSDRTEGNTEAFF
14,TRBV7-6,TRBD1,TRBJ2-1,-,TGTGCCAGCAGCCCACCCCCAGGGGGCAATGAGCAGTTCTTC,CASSPPPGGNEQFF
16,TRBV25-1,-,TRBJ1-6,-,TGTGCCAGCAGTGAAAACCCCGGGACGGTAAATTCACCCCTCCACTTT,CASSENPGTVNSPLHF
15,TRBV5-6,-,TRBJ2-5,-,TGTGCCAGCAGCTTGTTCGGGGGTAACCAAGAGACCCAGTACTTC,CASSLFGGNQETQYF
15,TRBV5-1,-,TRBJ2-3,-,TGCGCCAGCAGCTCGGACGGACCCAGCACAGATACGCAGTATTTT,CASSSDGPSTDTQYF
13,TRBV7-9,-,TRBJ1-2,-,TGTGCCAGCAGCTTCGGGGGGGTTCGAGGCTACACCTTC,CASSFGGVRGYTF
17,TRBV19,-,TRBJ2-1,few,TGTGCCAGTAGTATTGTTTCATCAGGGTTTAGCTACAATGAGCAGTTCTTC,CASSIVSSGFSYNEQFF
12,TRBV14,-,TRBJ2-2,-,TGTGCCAGCAGCCAAGATTTCAGGGAGCTGTTTTTT,CASSQDFRELFF
18,TRBV27,TRBD1,TRBJ2-6,-,TGTGCCAGCAGTTTAAGGACAGGGCTTGATTCTGGGGCCAACGTCCTGACTTTC,CASSLRTGLDSGANVLTF
14,TRBV7-2,-,TRBJ1-1,-,TGTGCCAGCAGCTTAGTTCCGGGGCACACTGAAGCTTTCTTT,CASSLVPGHTEAFF
14,TRBV28,-,TRBJ1-3,-,TGTGCCATTGCCCAGGGAAGCTCTGGAAACACCATATATTTT,CAIAQGSSGNTIYF
13,TRBV6-1,-,TRBJ2-7,-,TGTGCCAGCACCCAATATCCGGGCTACGAGCAGTACTTC,CASTQYPGYEQYF
10,TRBV28,-,TRBJ2-1,-,TGTGCCAGCAGTTACAATGAGCAGTTCTTC,CASSYNEQFF
14,TRBV6-1,-,TRBJ1-5,-,TGTGCCAGCAGCCCAGGGATCCCCAATCAGCCCCAGCATTTT,CASSPGIPNQPQHF
14,TRBV2,-,TRBJ1-2,-,TGTGCCAGCAGTGGACAGCCGAGTGTCGGTGGCTACACCTTC,CASSGQPSVGGYTF
12,TRBV7-9,-,TRBJ1-1,-,TGTGCCAGCAACCTGGGCGGGACTGAAGCTTTCTTT,CASNLGGTEAFF
14,TRBV6-5,-,TRBJ1-1,-,TGTGCCAGCAGTTACTCGCAGGGGAGGACTGAAGCTTTCTTT,CASSYSQGRTEAFF
15,TRBV2,TRBD1,TRBJ1-2,-,TGTGCCAGCAGTGAATACGGGACAGGGGGTTATGGCTACACCTTC,CASSEYGTGGYGYTF
15,TRBV5-1,-,TRBJ1-1,-,TGCGCCAGCAATCGGGGATTAGGGGCAGTCACTGAAGCTTTCTTT,CASNRGLGAVTEAFF
15,TRBV15,TRBD2,TRBJ2-7,-,TGTGCCACCAGCAGAGAAGGGACTAGAGATTACGAGCAGTACTTC,CATSREGTRDYEQYF
16,TRBV9,TRBD1,TRBJ2-2,-,TGTGCCAGCAGCGGCCGGACAGGGGCGAACACCGGGGAGCTGTTTTTT,CASSGRTGANTGELFF
12,TRBV7-2,-,TRBJ1-6,-,TGTGCCAGCAGCCCCCCTGGGTCACCCCTCCACTTT,CASSPPGSPLHF
15,TRBV5-1,-,TRBJ1-1,-,TGCGCCAGCAGTTTGGGAGGTGTTGGGAACACTGAAGCTTTCTTT,CASSLGGVGNTEAFF
12,TRBV30,-,TRBJ2-3,-,TGTGCCTGGAGTGTTGGGGAGGATACGCAGTATTTT,CAWSVGEDTQYF
12,TRBV6-1,-,TRBJ1-2,-,TGTGCCAGCAGTGGTTCCTCTTATGGCTACACCTTC,CASSGSSYGYTF
14,TRBV28,-,TRBJ1-5,-,TGTGCCAGCAGTTTATCAGGGGTCAATCAGCCCCAGCATTTT,CASSLSGVNQPQHF
15,TRBV4-1,-,TRBJ2-7,-,TGCGCCAGCAGCCTGTTCCGTACTAAACCCCACGAGCAGTACTTC,CASSLFRTKPHEQYF
13,TRBV30,-,TRBJ1-1,-,TGTGCCTGGAGTGTACAGGTGAACACTGAAGCTTTCTTT,CAWSVQVNTEAFF
12,TRBV6-6,-,TRBJ1-1,-,TGTGCCAGCAGCCTACAGGGAACTGAAGCTTTCTTT,CASSLQGTEAFF
14,TRBV19,TRBD2,TRBJ2-2,-,TGTGCCAGTAGTATAGTTGGCGGGGGCGGGGAGCTGTTTTTT,CASSIVGGGGELFF
15,TRBV4-3,TRBD1,TRBJ1-2,-,TGCGCCAGCAGCCAGGACAGGGTGGGTTCCTATGGCTACACCTTC,CASSQDRVGSYGYTF
12,TRBV7-2,-,TRBJ2-3,-,TGTGCCAGCAGCTTCTTCACAGATACGCAGTATTTT,CASSFFTDTQYF
15,TRBV7-9,-,TRBJ2-7,-,TGTGCCAGCAGCTCCGGAATCGCGCATAGGGGCGAGCAGTACTTC,CASSSGIAHRGEQYF
18,TRBV28,TRBD2,TRBJ2-6,-,TGTGCCAGCAGTTTACGTGAGGGGAGGGGCTCTGGGGCCAACGTCCTGACTTTC,CASSLREGRGSGANVLTF
15,TRBV5-1,-,TRBJ1-1,-,TGCGCCAGCAGCCCCGCGGGAGTCCTGAACACTGAAGCTTTCTTT,CASSPAGVLNTEAFF
13,TRBV7-8,TRBD2,TRBJ2-1,few,TGTGCCAGCAGCCACGCGGGGGGGAATGAGCAGTTCTTC,CASSHAGGNEQFF
15,TRBV4-1,-,TRBJ1-2,-,TGCGCCAGCAGCCAAGATCGGGGGGCAGACTATGGCTACACCTTC,CASSQDRGADYGYTF